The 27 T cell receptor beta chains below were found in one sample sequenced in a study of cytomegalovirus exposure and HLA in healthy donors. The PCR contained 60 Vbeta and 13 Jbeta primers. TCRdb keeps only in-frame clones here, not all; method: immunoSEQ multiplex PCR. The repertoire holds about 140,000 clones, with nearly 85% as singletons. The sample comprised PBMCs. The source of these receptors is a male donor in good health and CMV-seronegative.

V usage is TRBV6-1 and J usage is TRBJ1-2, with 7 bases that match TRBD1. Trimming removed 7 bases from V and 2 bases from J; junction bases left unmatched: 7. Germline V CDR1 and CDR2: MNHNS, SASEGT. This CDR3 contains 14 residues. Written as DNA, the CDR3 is TGTGCCAGCATCCCGACAGGGTCCAACTATGGCTACACCTTC. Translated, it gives CASIPTGSNYGYTF.

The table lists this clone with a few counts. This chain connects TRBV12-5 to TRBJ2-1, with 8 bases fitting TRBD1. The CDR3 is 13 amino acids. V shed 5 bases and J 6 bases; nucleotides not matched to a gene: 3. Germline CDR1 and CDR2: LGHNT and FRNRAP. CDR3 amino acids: CASGPGQGNEQFF. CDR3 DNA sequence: TGTGCTAGTGGTCCTGGACAGGGCAATGAGCAGTTCTTC.

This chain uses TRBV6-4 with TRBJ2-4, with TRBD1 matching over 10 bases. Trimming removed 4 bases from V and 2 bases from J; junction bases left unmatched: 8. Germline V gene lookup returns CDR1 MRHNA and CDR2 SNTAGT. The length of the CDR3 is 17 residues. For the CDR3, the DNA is TGTGCCAGCAGTGTCGACAGGGGGCCTGTGTCCAAAAACATTCAGTACTTC. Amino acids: CASSVDRGPVSKNIQYF.

The CDR3 DNA follows: TGTGCCAGCAGCCGAGACCGGGGGGGAGTGGGCGAGCAGTACTTC. Its protein is CASSRDRGGVGEQYF. The rearrangement joins TRBV7-2 to TRBJ2-7; 8 bases align to TRBD2. The V and J ends lost 5 bases and 6 bases, in that order; junction bases with no gene match: 12. Germline CDR1 and CDR2: SGHTA and FQGNSA. The CDR3 runs 15 residues.

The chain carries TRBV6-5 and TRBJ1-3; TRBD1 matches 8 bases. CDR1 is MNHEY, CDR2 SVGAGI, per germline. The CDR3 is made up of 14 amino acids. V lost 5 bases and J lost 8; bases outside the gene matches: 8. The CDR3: CASSGGQGAYTIYF. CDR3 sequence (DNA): TGTGCCAGCAGTGGCGGACAGGGAGCATACACCATATATTTT.

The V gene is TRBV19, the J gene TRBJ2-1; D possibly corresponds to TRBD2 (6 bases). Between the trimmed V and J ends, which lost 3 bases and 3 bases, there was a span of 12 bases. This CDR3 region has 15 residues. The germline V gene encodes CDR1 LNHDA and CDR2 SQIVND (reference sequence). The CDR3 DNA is TGTGCCAGTAGTATCCAGGAGGGCCGCTACAATGAGCAGTTCTTC. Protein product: CASSIQEGRYNEQFF.

Here the CDR3 reads CASSPSMNTEAFF. The CDR3 bases are TGTGCCAGCTCACCATCCATGAACACTGAAGCTTTCTTT. The V call is TRBV18, the J call TRBJ1-1; D call uncertain. V was shortened by 2 bases and J by 0 bases, with 4 bases between the two germline ends. CDR1 KGHSH and CDR2 LQKENI come from the germline V gene. The length of the CDR3 is 13 residues.

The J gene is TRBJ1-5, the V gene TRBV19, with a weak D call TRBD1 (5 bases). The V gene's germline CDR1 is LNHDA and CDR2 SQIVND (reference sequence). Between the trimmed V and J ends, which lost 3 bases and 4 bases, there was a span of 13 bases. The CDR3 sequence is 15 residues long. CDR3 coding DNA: TGTGCCAGTAGTATCGTACCAGGGTCTAATCAGCCCCAGCATTTT. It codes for CASSIVPGSNQPQHF.

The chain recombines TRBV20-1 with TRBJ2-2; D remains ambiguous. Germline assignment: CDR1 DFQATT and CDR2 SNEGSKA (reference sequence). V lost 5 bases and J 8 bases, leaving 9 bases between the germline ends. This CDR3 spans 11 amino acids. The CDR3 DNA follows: TGCAGTGCTCCCCGCCGGGGGGAGCTGTTTTTT. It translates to CSAPRRGELFF.

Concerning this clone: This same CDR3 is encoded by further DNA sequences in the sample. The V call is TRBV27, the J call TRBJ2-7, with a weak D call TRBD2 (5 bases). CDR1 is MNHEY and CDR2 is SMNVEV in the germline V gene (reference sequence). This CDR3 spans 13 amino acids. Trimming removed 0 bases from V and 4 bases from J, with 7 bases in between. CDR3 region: CASSLSRTYEQYF. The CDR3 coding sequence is TGTGCCAGCAGTTTATCGAGGACTTACGAGCAGTACTTC.

The CDR3 nucleotides read TGTGCCAGCAGCCCAAAACCCCCCCTCAGTGAGCAGTTCTTC. This sequence encodes CASSPKPPLSEQFF. The chain links TRBV13 to TRBJ2-1; D gene unclear. The CDR3 is 14 amino acids. V was clipped by 5 bases and J by 9 bases, with 17 bases between them. Per the germline V gene, CDR1 is PRHDT and CDR2 is FYEKMQ (reference sequence).

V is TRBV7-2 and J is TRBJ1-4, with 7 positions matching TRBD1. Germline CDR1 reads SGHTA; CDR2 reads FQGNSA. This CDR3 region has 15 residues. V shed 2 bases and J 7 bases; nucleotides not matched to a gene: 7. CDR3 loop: CASSLLGGAGEKLFF. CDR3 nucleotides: TGTGCCAGCAGCTTACTAGGGGGCGCCGGTGAAAAACTGTTTTTT. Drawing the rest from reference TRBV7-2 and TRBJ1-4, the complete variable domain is GAGVSQSPSNKVTEKGKDVELRCDPISGHTALYWYRQSLGQGLEFLIYFQGNSAPDKSGLPSDRFSAERTGGSVSTLTIQRTQQEDSAVYLCASSLLGGAGEKLFFGSGTQLSVL.

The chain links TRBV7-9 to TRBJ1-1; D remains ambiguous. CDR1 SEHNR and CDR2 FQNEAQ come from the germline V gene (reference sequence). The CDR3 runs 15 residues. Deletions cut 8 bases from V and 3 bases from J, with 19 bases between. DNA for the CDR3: TGTGCCAGCGGGTCACTCCGGGGTGAGCACACTGAAGCTTTCTTT. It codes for CASGSLRGEHTEAFF. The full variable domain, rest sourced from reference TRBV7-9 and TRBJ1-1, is DTGVSQNPRHKITKRGQNVTFRCDPISEHNRLYWYRQTLGQGPEFLTYFQNEAQLEKSRLLSDRFSAERPKGSFSTLEIQRTEQGDSAMYLCASGSLRGEHTEAFFGQGTRLTVV.

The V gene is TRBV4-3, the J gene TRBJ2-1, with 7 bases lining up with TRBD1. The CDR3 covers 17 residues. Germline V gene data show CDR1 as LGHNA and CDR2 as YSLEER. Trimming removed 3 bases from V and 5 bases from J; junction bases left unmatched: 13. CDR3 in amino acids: CASSHASAGTEDNEQFF. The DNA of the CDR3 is TGCGCCAGCAGCCACGCCAGCGCCGGGACAGAGGACAATGAGCAGTTCTTC.

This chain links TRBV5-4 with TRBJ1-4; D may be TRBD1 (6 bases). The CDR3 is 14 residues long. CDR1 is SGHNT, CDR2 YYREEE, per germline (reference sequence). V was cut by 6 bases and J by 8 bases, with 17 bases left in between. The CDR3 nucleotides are TGTGCCAGCACCTCAACGTCGACAGGAGAAAAACTGTTTTTT. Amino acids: CASTSTSTGEKLFF.

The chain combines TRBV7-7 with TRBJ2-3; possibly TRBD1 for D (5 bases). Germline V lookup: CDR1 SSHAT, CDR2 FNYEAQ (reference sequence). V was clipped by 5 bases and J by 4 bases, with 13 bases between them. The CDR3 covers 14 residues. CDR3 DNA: TGTGCCAGCAGCCCGGGTCAGGGCCCAGATACGCAGTATTTT. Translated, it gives CASSPGQGPDTQYF.

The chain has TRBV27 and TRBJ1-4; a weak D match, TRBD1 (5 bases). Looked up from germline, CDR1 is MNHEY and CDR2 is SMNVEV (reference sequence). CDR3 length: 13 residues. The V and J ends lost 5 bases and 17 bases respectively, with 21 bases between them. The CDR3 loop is CASSTLRGDTIFF. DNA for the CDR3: TGTGCCAGCAGTACCTTAAGGGGTGACACAATTTTTTTT. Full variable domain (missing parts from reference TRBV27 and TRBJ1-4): EAQVTQNPRYLITVTGKKLTVTCSQNMNHEYMSWYRQDPGLGLRQIYYSMNVEVTDKGDVPEGYKVSRKEKRNFPLILESPSPNQTSLYFCASSTLRGDTIFFGSGTQLSVL.

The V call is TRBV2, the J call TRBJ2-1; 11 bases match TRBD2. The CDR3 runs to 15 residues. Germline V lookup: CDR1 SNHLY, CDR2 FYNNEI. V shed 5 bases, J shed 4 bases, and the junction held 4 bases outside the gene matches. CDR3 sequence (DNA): TGTGCCAGCAGTTGGACTAGCGGGTTGTACAATGAGCAGTTCTTC. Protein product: CASSWTSGLYNEQFF.

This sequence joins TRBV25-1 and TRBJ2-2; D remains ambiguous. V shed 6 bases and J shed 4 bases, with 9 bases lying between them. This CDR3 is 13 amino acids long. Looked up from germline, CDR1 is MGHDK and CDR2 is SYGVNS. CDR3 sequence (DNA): TGTGCCAGCAGCGCCAGTGGCACCGGGGAGCTGTTTTTT. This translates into CASSASGTGELFF.

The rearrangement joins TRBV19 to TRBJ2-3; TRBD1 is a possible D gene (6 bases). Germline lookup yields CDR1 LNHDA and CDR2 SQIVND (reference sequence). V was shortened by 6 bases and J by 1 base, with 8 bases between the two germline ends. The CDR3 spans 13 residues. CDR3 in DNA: TGTGCCAGTAGGGGGGCCCGCACAGATACGCAGTATTTT. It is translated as CASRGARTDTQYF.

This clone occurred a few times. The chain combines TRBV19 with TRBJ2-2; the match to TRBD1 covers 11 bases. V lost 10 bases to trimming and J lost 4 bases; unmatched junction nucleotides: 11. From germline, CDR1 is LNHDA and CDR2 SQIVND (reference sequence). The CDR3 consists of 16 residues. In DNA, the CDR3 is TGTGCCACCAGGGACAGGGGGGGCCCGAGCACCGGGGAGCTGTTTTTT. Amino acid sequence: CATRDRGGPSTGELFF.

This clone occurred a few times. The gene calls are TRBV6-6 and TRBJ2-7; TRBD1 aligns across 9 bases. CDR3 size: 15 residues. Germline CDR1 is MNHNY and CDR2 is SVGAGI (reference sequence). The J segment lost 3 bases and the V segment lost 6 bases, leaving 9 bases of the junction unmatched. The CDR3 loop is CASSQGQGIFYEQYF. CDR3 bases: TGTGCCAGCAGCCAGGGACAGGGAATATTCTACGAGCAGTACTTC.

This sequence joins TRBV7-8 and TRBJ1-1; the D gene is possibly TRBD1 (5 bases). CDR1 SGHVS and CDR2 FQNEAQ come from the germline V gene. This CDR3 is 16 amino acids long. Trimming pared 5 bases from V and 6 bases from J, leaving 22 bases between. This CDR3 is CASSPRGRTQSSEAFF. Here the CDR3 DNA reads TGTGCCAGCAGCCCGCGGGGGAGGACGCAAAGCTCTGAAGCTTTCTTT. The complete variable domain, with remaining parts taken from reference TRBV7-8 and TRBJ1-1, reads GAGVSQSPRYKVAKRGQDVALRCDPISGHVSLFWYQQALGQGPEFLTYFQNEAQLDKSGLPSDRFFAERPEGSVSTLKIQRTQQEDSAVYLCASSPRGRTQSSEAFFGQGTRLTVV.

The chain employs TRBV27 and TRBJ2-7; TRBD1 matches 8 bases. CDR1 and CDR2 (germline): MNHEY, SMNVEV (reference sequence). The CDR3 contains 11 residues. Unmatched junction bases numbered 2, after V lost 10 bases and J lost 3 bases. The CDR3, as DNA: TGTGCCATTGGGACAGGCTACGAGCAGTACTTC. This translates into CAIGTGYEQYF.

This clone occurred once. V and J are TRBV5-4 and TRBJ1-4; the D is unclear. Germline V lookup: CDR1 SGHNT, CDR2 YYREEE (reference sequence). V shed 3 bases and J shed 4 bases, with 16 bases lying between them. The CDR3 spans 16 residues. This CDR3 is CASSSRREDFNEKLFF. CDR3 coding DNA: TGTGCCAGCAGCTCCCGAAGGGAGGACTTTAATGAAAAACTGTTTTTT.

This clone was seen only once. The CDR3 loop is CASSQSGRRWDNEQFF. The CDR3 DNA is TGTGCCAGCTCACAATCCGGAAGGCGGTGGGACAATGAGCAGTTCTTC. The genes are TRBV18 and TRBJ2-1; D not resolved. The CDR3 is made up of 16 amino acids. Germline CDR1 KGHSH, CDR2 LQKENI. Trimming left V 4 bases short and J 5 bases short, with 18 bases between.

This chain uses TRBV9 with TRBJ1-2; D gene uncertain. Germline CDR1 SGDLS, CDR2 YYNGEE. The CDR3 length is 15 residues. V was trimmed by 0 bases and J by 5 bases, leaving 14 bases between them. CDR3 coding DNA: TGTGCCAGCAGCGTAGCGTCGGAGACCTGGTATGGCTACACCTTC. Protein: CASSVASETWYGYTF.